This T cell receptor (beta chain) was obtained from a study of blood T cell repertoires in COVID-19. Study as a whole: There were acute and convalescent COVID-19 samples, and they came from the United States, Italy and Spain. From T cells, B-cell-depleted T cells, or PBMCs came the material, which was cDNA or gDNA.

Authors' analysis steps: Counts of nucleated cells, estimated from reference gene primer amplification, were obtained. Some clones are missing from TCRdb's copy, which holds only in-frame ones; the method was immunoSEQ multiplex PCR. The V and J calls and clone size are taken from that table; D and trimming were inferred from the DNA. The sample includes under 45,000 clones, 86% seen only once; the top ten take 7% to 9%. The CDR3 consists of 14 residues. V lost 8 bases and J lost 5; bases outside the gene matches: 5. CDR1 and CDR2 from the germline V gene are MNHEY and SVGAGI. This clonotype was obtained from a man in his 60s with active COVID-19. This sequence joins TRBV6-5 and TRBJ2-2; 10 nucleotides align to TRBD1. Sequences were obtained from peripheral blood. CDR3 protein: CASRQGAETGELFF. Written as DNA, the CDR3 is TGTGCCAGCCGACAGGGGGCGGAAACCGGGGAGCTGTTTTTT.